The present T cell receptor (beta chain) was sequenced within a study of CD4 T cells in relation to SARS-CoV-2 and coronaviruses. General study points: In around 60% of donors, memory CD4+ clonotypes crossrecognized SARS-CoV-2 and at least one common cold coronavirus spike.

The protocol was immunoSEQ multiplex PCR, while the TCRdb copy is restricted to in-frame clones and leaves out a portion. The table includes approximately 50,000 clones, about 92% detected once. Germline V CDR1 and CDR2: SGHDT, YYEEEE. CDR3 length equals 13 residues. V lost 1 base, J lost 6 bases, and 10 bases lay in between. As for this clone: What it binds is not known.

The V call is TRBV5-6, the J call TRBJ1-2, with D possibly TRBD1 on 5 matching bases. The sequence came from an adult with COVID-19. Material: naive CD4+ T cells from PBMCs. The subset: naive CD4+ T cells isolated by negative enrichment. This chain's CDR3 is CASSLSRAHGYTF. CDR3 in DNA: TGTGCCAGCAGCTTGAGCAGGGCTCATGGCTACACCTTC.